These T cell receptor beta chains were read from a single sample in a study of blood T cell repertoires in COVID-19. Some clones are missing from TCRdb's copy, which holds only in-frame ones; the method was immunoSEQ multiplex PCR. The sample carries around 180,000 clones, 88% recorded once. The sample comprised peripheral blood. Receptors originate from a man aged 55 to 69 with acute or convalescent COVID-19. Each CDR3 is given with its conserved first and last residue. A D gene is named only where the DNA matches it firmly. Rows give clone size only sometimes, using once, few, many, or a class for an expanded clone.

d_gene,abundance,v_gene,j_gene,CDR3aa,CDR3nt
TRBD1,few,TRBV6-1,TRBJ1-1,CASSEIWTGFGGNTEAFF,TGTGCCAGCAGTGAAATCTGGACAGGATTTGGGGGGAACACTGAAGCTTTCTTT
-,-,TRBV4-3,TRBJ2-2,CASSQLPGEDGELFF,TGCGCCAGCAGCCAACTTCCCGGGGAGGACGGGGAGCTGTTTTTT
TRBD2,-,TRBV2,TRBJ2-5,CASSDGLARWQETQYF,TGTGCCAGCAGTGACGGACTAGCGAGGTGGCAAGAGACCCAGTACTTC
TRBD1,-,TRBV6-5,TRBJ1-5,CASSPGTGTQPQHF,TGTGCCAGCAGTCCCGGGACAGGGACTCAGCCCCAGCATTTT
-,few,TRBV15,TRBJ2-7,CATRLDFLSYEQYF,TGTGCCACACGGCTGGACTTTCTATCCTACGAGCAGTACTTC
TRBD1,few,TRBV10-2,TRBJ1-1,CASSEKGAVSEAFF,TGCGCCAGCAGTGAGAAGGGGGCTGTATCTGAAGCTTTCTTT
-,-,TRBV3-1/TRBV3-2,TRBJ1-1,CASRQGNRETAFF,TGTGCCAGCAGGCAAGGTAACAGGGAGACAGCTTTCTTT
-,-,TRBV7-8,TRBJ1-3,CASSLSRAGNTIYF,TGTGCCAGCAGCTTATCTCGGGCTGGAAACACCATATATTTT
-,once,TRBV28,TRBJ1-6,CASMGAGLNSPLHF,TGTGCCAGCATGGGGGCAGGGCTGAATTCACCCCTCCACTTT
TRBD1,-,TRBV28,TRBJ2-1,CASSAPTGRNEQFF,TGTGCCAGCAGTGCCCCGACAGGGAGAAATGAGCAGTTCTTC
TRBD2,-,TRBV10-3,TRBJ2-1,CAIRSSGGDSNEQFF,TGTGCCATCAGATCTAGCGGGGGGGATTCCAATGAGCAGTTCTTC
-,once,TRBV5-6,TRBJ1-2,CASSLVGQGGYTF,TGTGCCAGCAGCTTGGTGGGGCAGGGTGGCTACACCTTC
-,-,TRBV5-5,TRBJ2-3,CASSPLAGSKQGDTQYF,TGTGCCAGCAGCCCACTGGCAGGGTCAAAACAGGGAGATACGCAGTATTTT
-,-,TRBV30,TRBJ1-2,CAWSPRQFANYGYTF,TGTGCCTGGAGTCCGAGACAGTTTGCTAACTATGGCTACACCTTC
-,-,TRBV6-2/TRBV6-3,TRBJ2-6,CASSYSSQGGKVGANVLTF,TGTGCCAGCAGTTACTCCTCCCAGGGGGGCAAAGTTGGGGCCAACGTCCTGACTTTC
TRBD2,-,TRBV7-9,TRBJ2-5,CASRIAGETQYF,TGTGCCAGCAGGATAGCGGGGGAGACCCAGTACTTC
-,-,TRBV24-1,TRBJ2-2,CATSDADRWNTGELFF,TGTGCCACCAGTGATGCTGACAGGTGGAACACCGGGGAGCTGTTTTTT
TRBD1,-,TRBV29-1,TRBJ2-1,CSVDGQGVYNEQFF,TGCAGCGTTGACGGACAGGGGGTCTACAATGAGCAGTTCTTC
TRBD1,once,TRBV9,TRBJ2-7,CASSRRGQGLTYEQYF,TGTGCCAGCAGCCGTAGGGGACAGGGGCTAACCTACGAGCAGTACTTC
TRBD1,-,TRBV6-1,TRBJ1-1,CASSATSGTGGRTEAFF,TGTGCCAGCAGTGCAACTTCCGGGACAGGGGGCCGGACTGAAGCTTTCTTT
-,-,TRBV9,TRBJ1-4,CASSTSPSGTNEKLFF,TGTGCCAGCAGCACATCCCCGTCGGGTACTAATGAAAAACTGTTTTTT
-,-,TRBV30,TRBJ1-4,CAWSTGGAKRRDEKLFF,TGTGCCTGGAGTACGGGAGGGGCGAAAAGACGGGATGAAAAACTGTTTTTT
-,-,TRBV2,TRBJ1-1,CASSSTGLGNTEAFF,TGTGCCAGCAGTTCTACAGGGCTTGGAAACACTGAAGCTTTCTTT
-,once,TRBV19,TRBJ1-2,CASSRERYGYTF,TGTGCCAGTAGTAGAGAGAGGTATGGCTACACCTTC
-,-,TRBV5-1,TRBJ1-3,CASSMDSSGNTIYF,TGCGCCAGCAGCATGGACAGCTCTGGAAACACCATATATTTT
-,-,TRBV6-5,TRBJ1-1,CASSSPPRGTEAFF,TGTGCCAGCAGTTCCCCGCCTCGAGGGACTGAAGCTTTCTTT